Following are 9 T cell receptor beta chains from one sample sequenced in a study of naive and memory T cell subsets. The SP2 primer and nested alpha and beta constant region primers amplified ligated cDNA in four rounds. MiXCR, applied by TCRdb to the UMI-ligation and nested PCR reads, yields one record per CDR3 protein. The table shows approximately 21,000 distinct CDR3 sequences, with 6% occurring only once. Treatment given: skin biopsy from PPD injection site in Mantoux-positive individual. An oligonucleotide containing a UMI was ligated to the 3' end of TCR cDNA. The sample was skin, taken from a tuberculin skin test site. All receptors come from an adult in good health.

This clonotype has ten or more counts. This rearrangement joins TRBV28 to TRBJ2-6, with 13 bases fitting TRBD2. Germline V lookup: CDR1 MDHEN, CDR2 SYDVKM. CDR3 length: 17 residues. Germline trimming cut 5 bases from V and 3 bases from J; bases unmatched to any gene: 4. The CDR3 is CASSNGLAGVGANVLTF. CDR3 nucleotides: TGTGCCAGCAGTAACGGACTAGCGGGGGTTGGGGCCAACGTCCTGACTTTC.

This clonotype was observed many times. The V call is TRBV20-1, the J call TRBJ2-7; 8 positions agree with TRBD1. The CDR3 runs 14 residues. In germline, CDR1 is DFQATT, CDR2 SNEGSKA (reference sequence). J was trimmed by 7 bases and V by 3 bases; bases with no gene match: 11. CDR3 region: CSASRGQGLGEQYF. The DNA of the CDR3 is TGCAGTGCTAGTAGAGGACAGGGATTAGGGGAGCAGTACTTC.

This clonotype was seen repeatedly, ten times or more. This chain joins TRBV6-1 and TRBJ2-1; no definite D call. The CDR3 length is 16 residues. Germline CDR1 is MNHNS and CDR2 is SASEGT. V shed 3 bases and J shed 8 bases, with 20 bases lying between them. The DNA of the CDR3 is TGTGCCAGCAGTGACCCAGAGCGTCACTTTGGGGATGAGCAGTTCTTC. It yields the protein CASSDPERHFGDEQFF.

The CDR3 coding sequence is TGTGCCAGCACCAACGCCCAGGGGAGGGACACTGAAGCTTTCTTT. It encodes CASTNAQGRDTEAFF. This chain joins TRBV6-2 or TRBV6-3 and TRBJ1-1, with a possible D match to TRBD1 (6 bases). Per germline, CDR1 MNHEY and CDR2 SVGEGT. V was shortened by 7 bases and J by 3 bases, with 18 bases between the two germline ends. This CDR3 has 15 amino acids.

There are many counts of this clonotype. The CDR3, as DNA: TGTGCCAGCAGTGTAGAAGGGGCGAACACCGGGGAGCTGTTTTTT. It translates to CASSVEGANTGELFF. This sequence joins TRBV2 and TRBJ2-2; tentatively, D is TRBD1 (5 bases). The CDR3 extends over 15 amino acids. V lost 4 bases to trimming and J lost 0 bases, with 9 bases between them. Germline V gene sequence: CDR1 SNHLY, CDR2 FYNNEI.

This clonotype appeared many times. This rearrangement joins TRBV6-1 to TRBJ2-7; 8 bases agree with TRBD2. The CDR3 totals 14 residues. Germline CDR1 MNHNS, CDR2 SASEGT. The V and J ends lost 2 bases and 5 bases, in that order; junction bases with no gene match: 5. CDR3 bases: TGTGCCAGCAGTGAACGCCTAGCGGGTGACGAGCAGTACTTC. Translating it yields CASSERLAGDEQYF.

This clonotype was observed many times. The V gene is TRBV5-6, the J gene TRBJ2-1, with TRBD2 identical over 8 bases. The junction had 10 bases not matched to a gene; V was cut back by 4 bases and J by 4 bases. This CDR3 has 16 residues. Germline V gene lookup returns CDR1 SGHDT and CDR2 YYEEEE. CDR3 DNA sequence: TGTGCCAGCAGCAACTTAGCGGGACCTCCTTACAATGAGCAGTTCTTC. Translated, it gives CASSNLAGPPYNEQFF.

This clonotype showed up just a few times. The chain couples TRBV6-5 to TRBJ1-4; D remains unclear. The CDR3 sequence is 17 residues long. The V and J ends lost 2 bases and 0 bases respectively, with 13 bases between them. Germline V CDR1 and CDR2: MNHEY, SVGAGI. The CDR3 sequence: CASSYGPEEATNEKLFF. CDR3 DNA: TGTGCCAGCAGTTACGGGCCCGAGGAAGCAACTAATGAAAAACTGTTTTTT.

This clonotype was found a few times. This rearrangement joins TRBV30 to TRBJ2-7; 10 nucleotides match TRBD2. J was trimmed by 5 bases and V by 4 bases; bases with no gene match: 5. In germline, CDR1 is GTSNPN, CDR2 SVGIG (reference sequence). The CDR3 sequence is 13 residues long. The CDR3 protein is CAWNPGTSDEQYF. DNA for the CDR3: TGTGCCTGGAACCCCGGGACTAGCGACGAGCAGTACTTC.